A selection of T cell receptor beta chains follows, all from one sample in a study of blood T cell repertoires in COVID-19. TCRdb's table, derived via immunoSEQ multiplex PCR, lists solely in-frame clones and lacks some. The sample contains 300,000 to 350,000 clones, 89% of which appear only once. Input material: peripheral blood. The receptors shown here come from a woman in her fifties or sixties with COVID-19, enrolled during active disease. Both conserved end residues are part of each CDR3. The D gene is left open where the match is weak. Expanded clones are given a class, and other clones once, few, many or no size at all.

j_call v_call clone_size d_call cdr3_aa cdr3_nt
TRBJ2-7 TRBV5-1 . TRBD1 CASSSGQGAIVQYF TGCGCCAGCAGCTCCGGACAGGGGGCCATCGTGCAGTACTTC
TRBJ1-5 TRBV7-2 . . CASSLRGNQPQHF TGTGCCAGCAGCTTGAGGGGCAATCAGCCCCAGCATTTT
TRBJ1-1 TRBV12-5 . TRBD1 CASGLAGGVTEAFF TGTGCTAGTGGTTTGGCAGGGGGAGTCACTGAAGCTTTCTTT
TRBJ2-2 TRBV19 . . CASTTRVHNTGELFF TGTGCCAGTACCACACGGGTCCATAACACCGGGGAGCTGTTTTTT
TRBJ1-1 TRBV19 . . CASIGGELNTEAFF TGTGCCAGTATAGGGGGGGAGTTGAACACTGAAGCTTTCTTT
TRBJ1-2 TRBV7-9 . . CASSLTAGEAGGYTF TGTGCCAGCAGCTTAACGGCAGGGGAAGCTGGTGGCTACACCTTC
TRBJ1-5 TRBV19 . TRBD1 CASSPRPRTGLYQPQHF TGTGCCAGTAGTCCGCGGCCCAGGACAGGGTTGTATCAGCCCCAGCATTTT
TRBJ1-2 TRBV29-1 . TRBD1 CSVSGQDYGYTF TGCAGCGTATCGGGACAGGACTATGGCTACACCTTC
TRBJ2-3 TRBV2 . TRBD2 CASRDGGAETDTQYF TGTGCCAGCAGGGACGGGGGGGCCGAAACAGATACGCAGTATTTT
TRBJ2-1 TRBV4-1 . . CASSQGAQTYNEQFF TGCGCCAGCAGCCAAGGGGCGCAAACCTACAATGAGCAGTTCTTC
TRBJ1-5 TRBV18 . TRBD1 CASSQGQGVGQPQHF TGTGCCAGCTCACAAGGACAGGGGGTGGGTCAGCCCCAGCATTTT
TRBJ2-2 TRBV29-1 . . CSTPGRVDTGELFF TGCAGCACCCCAGGTCGTGTGGACACCGGGGAGCTGTTTTTT
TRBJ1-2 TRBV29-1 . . CSVFQVGESYGYTF TGCAGCGTCTTTCAGGTGGGAGAGTCCTATGGCTACACCTTC
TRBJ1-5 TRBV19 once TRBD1 CASSTYGQGRGQPQHF TGTGCCAGTAGTACCTACGGACAGGGCCGGGGTCAGCCCCAGCATTTT
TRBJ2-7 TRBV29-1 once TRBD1 CSVGQGSYEQYF TGCAGCGTTGGACAGGGTTCCTACGAGCAGTACTTC
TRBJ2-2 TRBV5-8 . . CASSLGLAVASGELFF TGTGCCAGCAGCTTGGGTCTAGCAGTGGCCTCCGGGGAGCTGTTTTTT
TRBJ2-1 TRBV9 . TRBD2 CASSGETSGGLDEQFF TGTGCCAGCAGCGGTGAGACTAGCGGGGGGCTAGATGAGCAGTTCTTC
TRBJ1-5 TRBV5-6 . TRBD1 CASSLDRGLKQPQHF TGTGCCAGCAGCTTGGACAGGGGCTTAAAGCAGCCCCAGCATTTT
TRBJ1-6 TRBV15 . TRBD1 CATSRGGQPNSPLHF TGTGCCACCAGCAGAGGGGGACAGCCCAATTCACCCCTCCACTTT
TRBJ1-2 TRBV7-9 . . CASSLEITGSYTF TGTGCCAGCAGCTTAGAGATTACAGGGAGCTACACCTTC
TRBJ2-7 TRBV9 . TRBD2 CASSVFGLAGHHEQYF TGTGCCAGCAGCGTATTCGGACTAGCGGGCCACCACGAGCAGTACTTC
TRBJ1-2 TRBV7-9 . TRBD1 CASSTGVYGYTF TGTGCCAGCAGTACAGGGGTCTATGGCTACACCTTC
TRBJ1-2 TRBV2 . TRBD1 CASSDPQGINYGYTF TGTGCCAGCAGTGACCCACAGGGGATTAACTATGGCTACACCTTC
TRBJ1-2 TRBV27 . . CASSYRGDGYTF TGTGCCAGCAGTTACCGGGGGGATGGCTACACCTTC
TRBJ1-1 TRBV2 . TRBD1 CASRGTGNTEAFF TGTGCCAGCAGGGGGACAGGCAACACTGAAGCTTTCTTT
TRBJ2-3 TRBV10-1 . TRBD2 CASSSSGGPIAQYF TGCGCCAGCAGTTCCAGCGGGGGGCCAATAGCGCAGTATTTT
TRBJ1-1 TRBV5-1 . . CASSLVANTEAFF TGCGCCAGCAGCTTGGTAGCGAACACTGAAGCTTTCTTT
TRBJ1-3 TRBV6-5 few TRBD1 CASSYSTGNGNTIYF TGTGCCAGCAGTTACTCGACAGGGAACGGAAACACCATATATTTT
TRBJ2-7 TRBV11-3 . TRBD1 CASSSGTDEQYF TGTGCCAGCAGTTCCGGGACAGACGAGCAGTACTTC
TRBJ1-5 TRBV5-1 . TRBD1 CASIKPGQGRNQPQHF TGCGCCAGCATTAAACCGGGACAGGGGCGCAATCAGCCCCAGCATTTT
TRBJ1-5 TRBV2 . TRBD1 CASSGTGDYQPQHF TGTGCCAGCAGTGGGACAGGGGATTATCAGCCCCAGCATTTT
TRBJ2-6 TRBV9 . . CASSVATGLAATGANVLTF TGTGCCAGCAGCGTAGCTACAGGGCTAGCGGCCACTGGGGCCAACGTCCTGACTTTC
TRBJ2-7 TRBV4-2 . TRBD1 CASSQKDRGYEQYF TGTGCCAGCAGCCAAAAGGACAGGGGTTACGAGCAGTACTTC
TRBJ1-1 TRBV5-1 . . CASSLADLAGSNTEAFF TGCGCCAGCAGCTTGGCCGATCTCGCAGGGTCGAACACTGAAGCTTTCTTT
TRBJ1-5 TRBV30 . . CAWSVKGGHQPQHF TGTGCCTGGAGTGTTAAGGGAGGTCATCAGCCCCAGCATTTT
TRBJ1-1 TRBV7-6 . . CASSLAGGKGYTEAFF TGTGCCAGCAGCTTAGCTGGGGGCAAGGGGTACACTGAAGCTTTCTTT
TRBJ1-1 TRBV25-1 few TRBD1 CASSLQGKHEAFF TGTGCCAGCAGTTTACAGGGGAAGCACGAAGCTTTCTTT
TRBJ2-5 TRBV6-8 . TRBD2 CACFTRRGAGGTQYF TGTGCCTGCTTTACACGGCGGGGGGCCGGGGGGACCCAGTACTTC
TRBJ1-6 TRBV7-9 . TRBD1 CATRVGQGHSPLHF TGTGCCACCCGGGTGGGACAGGGGCATTCACCCCTCCACTTT
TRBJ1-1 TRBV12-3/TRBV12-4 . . CASSDSTEAFF TGTGCCAGCAGTGACAGCACTGAAGCTTTCTTT